The following is a T cell receptor beta chain sequence with its context. Its antigen is still unknown. These data originate in a study of T cells in Graves' hyperthyroidism and ophthalmopathy. Study context: Peripheral blood was drawn at first diagnosis, prior to all treatment. Study conclusions and caveats: Blood also carried most thyroid clonotypes expanded above 0.001.

Looked up from germline, CDR1 is SQVTM and CDR2 is ANQGSEA. The CDR3 has 12 amino acids. V trimming: 3 bases; J trimming: 4 bases; junction bases outside the gene matches: 2. From RNA transcripts, TCR beta CDR3 regions were amplified. The TCR CDR3 was amplified in a first-round RT-PCR using the HTBI primer set. TCRdb ran MiXCR on the multiplex PCR reads and lists one entry per CDR3 protein. Of fewer than 700,000 distinct CDR3 sequences in the sample, 17% were seen once. The source of this sequence is a woman aged 18-29 years with Graves' ophthalmopathy. This chain connects TRBV29-1 to TRBJ1-1; 7 bases match TRBD1. The sequenced sample was blood. The CDR3 sequence is CSVDRGATEAFF. DNA for the CDR3: TGCAGCGTTGACAGGGGGGCCACTGAAGCTTTCTTT.